The T cell receptor beta chain described here comes from a study of cytotoxic CD8 clonotypes in ibrutinib-treated CLL. Study-level points and caveats: Clonality went higher at ibrutinib response and then dropped back toward baseline at progression. Public clonotypes proved infrequent, and on treatment they shrank or remained steady.

The protocol was immunoSEQ multiplex PCR, while the TCRdb copy is restricted to in-frame clones and leaves out a portion. The profile shows around 70,000 clones, approximately 90% of them singletons. Points on this clone: Its antigen is currently unknown.

Germline V gene lookup returns CDR1 MGHDK and CDR2 SYGVNS. V gave up 1 base and J gave up 11 bases, with 23 bases separating them. The CDR3 covers 16 residues. This chain joins TRBV25-1 and TRBJ1-1; D is possibly TRBD1 (5 bases). Source: PBMCs, taken after 12 months of ibrutinib treatment. This TCR derives from a human donor with chronic lymphocytic leukemia. CDR3 DNA sequence: TGTGCCAGCAGTGAATTTTCTTTAGGGCCCGGGGGGTTTGCTTTCTTT. Translated, it gives CASSEFSLGPGGFAFF.